This TCR beta chain was identified in a study of identical twins. The CDR3 length is 14 residues. Germline CDR1 DFQATT, CDR2 SNEGSKA (reference sequence). The junction had 3 bases not matched to a gene; V was cut back by 5 bases and J by 6 bases. Template switching added a universal primer site, and cDNA bore unique molecular identifiers. One entry per CDR3 protein results from TCRdb running MiXCR on the 5' RACE reads. The table has 420,000 or so distinct CDR3 sequences, 15% to 20% seen once. Whole-study findings and limits: Insertions were fewer in abundant cord blood beta clonotypes, whereas memory repertoires showed none of this pattern. Out-of-frame TCR alpha sharing in monozygotic twins exceeded recombination model predictions. Its conclusions, products of cross-sectional statistical analysis, did not come from following the same donors.

There are many counts of this clonotype. Its antigen is unknown. V is TRBV20-1 and J is TRBJ1-6; 11 bases match TRBD1. Source material: naive T cells sorted from blood. The origin of this receptor is a man aged 50-60 years in good health. The CDR3: CSAPGQGGNSPLHF. CDR3 bases: TGCAGTGCTCCGGGACAGGGGGGTAATTCACCCCTCCACTTT.